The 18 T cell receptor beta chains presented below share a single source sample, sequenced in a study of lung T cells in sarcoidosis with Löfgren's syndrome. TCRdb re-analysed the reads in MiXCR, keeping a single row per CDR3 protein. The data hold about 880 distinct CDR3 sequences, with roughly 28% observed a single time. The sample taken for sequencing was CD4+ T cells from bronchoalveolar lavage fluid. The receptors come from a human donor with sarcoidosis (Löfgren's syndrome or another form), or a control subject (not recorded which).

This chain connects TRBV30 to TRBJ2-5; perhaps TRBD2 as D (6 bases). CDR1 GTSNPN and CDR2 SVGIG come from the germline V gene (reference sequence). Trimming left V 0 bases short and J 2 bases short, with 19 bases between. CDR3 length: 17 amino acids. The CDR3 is CAWSVFWRGGSQETQYF. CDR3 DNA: TGTGCCTGGAGTGTATTCTGGAGGGGCGGAAGTCAAGAGACCCAGTACTTC.

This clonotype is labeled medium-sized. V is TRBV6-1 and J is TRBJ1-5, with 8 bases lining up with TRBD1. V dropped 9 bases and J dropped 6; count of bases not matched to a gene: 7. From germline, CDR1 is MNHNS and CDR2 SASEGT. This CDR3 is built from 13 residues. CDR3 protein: CASEDRAGQPQHF. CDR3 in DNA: TGTGCCAGTGAGGACAGGGCCGGTCAGCCCCAGCATTTT.

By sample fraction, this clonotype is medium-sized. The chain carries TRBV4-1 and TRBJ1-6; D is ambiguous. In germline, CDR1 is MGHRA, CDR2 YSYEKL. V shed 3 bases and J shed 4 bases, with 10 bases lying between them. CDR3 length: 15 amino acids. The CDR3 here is CASSQGETYNSPLHF. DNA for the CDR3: TGCGCCAGCAGCCAGGGTGAGACTTATAATTCACCCCTCCACTTT.

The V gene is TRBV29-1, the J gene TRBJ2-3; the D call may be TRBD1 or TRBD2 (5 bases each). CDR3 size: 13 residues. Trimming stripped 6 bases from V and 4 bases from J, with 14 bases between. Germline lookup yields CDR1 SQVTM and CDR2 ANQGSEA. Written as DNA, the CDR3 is TGCAGCGTCGGCCTAGGGACGGCAGATACGCAGTATTTT. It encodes CSVGLGTADTQYF.

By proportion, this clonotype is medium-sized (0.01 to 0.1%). This CDR3 is CASSTGTVNSPLHF. The CDR3 DNA reads as TGTGCCAGCAGCACCGGGACAGTCAATTCACCCCTCCACTTT. The V and J genes are TRBV11-3 and TRBJ1-6, with 7 bases matching TRBD1. Germline-derived CDR1 and CDR2 are SGHNT and YENEEA. J was trimmed by 7 bases and V by 5 bases; bases with no gene match: 5. CDR3 size: 14 residues.

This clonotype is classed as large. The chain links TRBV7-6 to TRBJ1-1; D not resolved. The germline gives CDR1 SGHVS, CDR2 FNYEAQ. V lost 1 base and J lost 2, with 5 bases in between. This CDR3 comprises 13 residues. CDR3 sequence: CASSLGKNTEAFF. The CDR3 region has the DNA TGTGCCAGCAGCTTAGGGAAAAACACTGAAGCTTTCTTT.

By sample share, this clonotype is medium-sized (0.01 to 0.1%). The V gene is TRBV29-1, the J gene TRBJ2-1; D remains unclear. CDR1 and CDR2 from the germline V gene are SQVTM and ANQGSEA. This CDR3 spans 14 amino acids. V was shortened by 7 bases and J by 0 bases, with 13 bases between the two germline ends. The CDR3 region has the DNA TGCAGCGGAATACTGGTAAGCTCCTACAATGAGCAGTTCTTC. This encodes CSGILVSSYNEQFF.

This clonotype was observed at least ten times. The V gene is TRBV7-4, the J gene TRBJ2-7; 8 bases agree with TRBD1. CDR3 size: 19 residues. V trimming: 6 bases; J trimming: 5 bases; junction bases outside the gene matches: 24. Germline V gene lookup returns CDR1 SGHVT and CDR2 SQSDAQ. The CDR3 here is CASSYNRDRRKGPFDEQYV. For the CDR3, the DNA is TGTGCCAGCAGTTACAACCGGGACAGGCGAAAGGGTCCCTTCGACGAGCAGTACGTC.

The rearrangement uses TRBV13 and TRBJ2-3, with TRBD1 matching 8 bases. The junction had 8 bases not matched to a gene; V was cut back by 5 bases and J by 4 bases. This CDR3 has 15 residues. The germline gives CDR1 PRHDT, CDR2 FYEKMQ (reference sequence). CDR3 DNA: TGTGCCAGCAGCCCGTCAGGACAGGGCCCAGATACGCAGTATTTT. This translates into CASSPSGQGPDTQYF.

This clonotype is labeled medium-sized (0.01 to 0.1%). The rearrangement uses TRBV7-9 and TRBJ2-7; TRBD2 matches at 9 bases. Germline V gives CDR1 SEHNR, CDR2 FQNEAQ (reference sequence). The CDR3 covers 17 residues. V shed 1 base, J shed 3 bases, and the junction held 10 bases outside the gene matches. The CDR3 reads CASSLVGAGGTHYEQYV. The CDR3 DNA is TGTGCCAGCAGCTTAGTAGGCGCGGGGGGGACTCACTACGAGCAGTACGTC.

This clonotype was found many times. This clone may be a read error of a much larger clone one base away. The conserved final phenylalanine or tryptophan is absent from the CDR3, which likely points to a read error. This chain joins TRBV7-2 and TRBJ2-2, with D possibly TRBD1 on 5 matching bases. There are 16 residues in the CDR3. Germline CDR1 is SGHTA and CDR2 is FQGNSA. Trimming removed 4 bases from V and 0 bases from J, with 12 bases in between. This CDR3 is CASSYRSRANTGELFL. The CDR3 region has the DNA TGTGCCAGCAGCTACAGAAGCAGGGCGAACACCGGGGAGCTGTTTCTT.

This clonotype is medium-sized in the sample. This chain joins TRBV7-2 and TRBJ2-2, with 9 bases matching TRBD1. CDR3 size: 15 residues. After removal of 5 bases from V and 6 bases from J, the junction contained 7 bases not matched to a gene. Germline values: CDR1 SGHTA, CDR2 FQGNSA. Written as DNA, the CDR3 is TGTGCCAGCAGCCGTACCGGGACAGGGTCCGGGGAGCTGTTTTTT. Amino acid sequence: CASSRTGTGSGELFF.

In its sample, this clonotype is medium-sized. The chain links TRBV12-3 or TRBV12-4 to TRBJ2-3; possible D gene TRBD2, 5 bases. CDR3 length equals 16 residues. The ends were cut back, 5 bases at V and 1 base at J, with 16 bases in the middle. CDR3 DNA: TGTGCCAGCAGTACGCCTCAACTCGGGGGCACAGATACGCAGTATTTT. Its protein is CASSTPQLGGTDTQYF.

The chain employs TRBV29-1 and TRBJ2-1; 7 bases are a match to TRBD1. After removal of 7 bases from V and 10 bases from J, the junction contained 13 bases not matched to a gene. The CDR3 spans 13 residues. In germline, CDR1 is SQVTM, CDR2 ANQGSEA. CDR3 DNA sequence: TGCAGCGGACGGGACAGAACAATGAACGAGCAGTTCTTC. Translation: CSGRDRTMNEQFF.

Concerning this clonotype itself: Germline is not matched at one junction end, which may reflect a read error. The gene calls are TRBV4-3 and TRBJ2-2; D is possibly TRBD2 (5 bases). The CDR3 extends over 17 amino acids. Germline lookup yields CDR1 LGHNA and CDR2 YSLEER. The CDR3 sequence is CTSSQGRPAERTGELFF. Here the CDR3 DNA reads TGCACCAGCAGCCAAGGTCGGCCAGCGGAGCGCACCGGGGAGCTGTTTTTT.

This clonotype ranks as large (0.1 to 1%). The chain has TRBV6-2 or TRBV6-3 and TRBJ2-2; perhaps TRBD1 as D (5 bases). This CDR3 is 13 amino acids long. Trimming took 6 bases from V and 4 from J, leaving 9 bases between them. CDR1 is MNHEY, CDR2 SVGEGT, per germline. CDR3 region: CASRPTATGELFF. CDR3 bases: TGTGCCAGCAGACCGACAGCCACCGGGGAGCTGTTTTTT.

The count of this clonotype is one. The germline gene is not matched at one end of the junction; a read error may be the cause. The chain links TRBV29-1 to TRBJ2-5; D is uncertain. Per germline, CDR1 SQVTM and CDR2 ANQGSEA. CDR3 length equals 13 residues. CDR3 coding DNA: TGCAGCGTTGAACAGACGGCTCAAGAGGCCCAGTACTTC. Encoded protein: CSVEQTAQEAQYF. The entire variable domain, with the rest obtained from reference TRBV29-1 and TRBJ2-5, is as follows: SAVISQKPSRDICQRGTSLTIQCQVDSQVTMMFWYRQQPGQSLTLIATANQGSEATYESGFVIDKFPISRPNLTFSTLTVSNMSPEDSSIYLCSVEQTAQEAQYFGPGTRLLVL.

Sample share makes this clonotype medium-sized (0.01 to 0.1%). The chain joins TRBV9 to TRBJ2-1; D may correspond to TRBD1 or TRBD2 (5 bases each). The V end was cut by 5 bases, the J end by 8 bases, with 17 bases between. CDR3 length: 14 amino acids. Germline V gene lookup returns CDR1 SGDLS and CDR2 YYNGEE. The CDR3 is CASSLPGPGDEQFF. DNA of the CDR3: TGTGCCAGCAGTCTCCCGGGGCCCGGCGATGAGCAGTTCTTC. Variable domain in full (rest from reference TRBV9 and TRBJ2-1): DSGVTQTPKHLITATGQRVTLRCSPRSGDLSVYWYQQSLDQGLQFLIQYYNGEERAKGNILERFSAQQFPDLHSELNLSSLELGDSALYFCASSLPGPGDEQFFGPGTRLTVL.